These 12 T cell receptor beta chains share one sample of origin, sequenced in a study of blood T cell repertoires in COVID-19. Profiling relied on immunoSEQ multiplex PCR, and the TCRdb table lists in-frame clones only, not all of them. The sample has about 250,000 clones; roughly 85% are singletons. Sequenced input: PBMCs or T cells enriched from blood (not recorded which). The source is a woman aged 50 to 60 with acute COVID-19.

The chain uses TRBV7-9 and TRBJ1-1; 7 bases map to TRBD1. Looked up from germline, CDR1 is SEHNR and CDR2 is FQNEAQ (reference sequence). V was clipped by 6 bases and J by 4 bases; unmatched bases: 5. The CDR3 has 13 residues. DNA of the CDR3: TGTGCCAGCAGGGGGGGACAGACCACTGAAGCTTTCTTT. Translation: CASRGGQTTEAFF.

The V and J genes are TRBV6-5 and TRBJ1-1; D ambiguous. Trimming removed 6 bases from V and 5 bases from J, with 16 bases in between. This CDR3 has 14 residues. CDR1 MNHEY and CDR2 SVGAGI come from the germline V gene. In nucleotides, the CDR3 is TGTGCCAGCAGCTTCGGGATCGGGAGGACTGAAGCTTTCTTT. As protein: CASSFGIGRTEAFF.

This clone is a singleton in its sample. CDR3: CASSLGTMLNYGYTF. CDR3 in DNA: TGTGCCAGCAGCTTGGGGACAATGCTAAACTATGGCTACACCTTC. The chain carries TRBV7-2 and TRBJ1-2; a possible D gene is TRBD1 (6 bases). With 3 bases removed from V and 2 bases from J, the gap between germline ends came to 13 bases. Germline CDR1 is SGHTA and CDR2 is FQGNSA. There are 15 residues in the CDR3. Complete variable domain (other parts from reference TRBV7-2 and TRBJ1-2): GAGVSQSPSNKVTEKGKDVELRCDPISGHTALYWYRQSLGQGLEFLIYFQGNSAPDKSGLPSDRFSAERTGGSVSTLTIQRTQQEDSAVYLCASSLGTMLNYGYTFGSGTRLTVV.

This sequence joins TRBV30 and TRBJ1-4; D is perhaps TRBD1 (6 bases). V was pared by 7 bases and J by 9 bases, with 18 bases between. Per germline, CDR1 GTSNPN and CDR2 SVGIG (reference sequence). This CDR3 is 13 amino acids long. The CDR3 here is CASKLDSFKKLFF. CDR3 DNA sequence: TGTGCCTCCAAACTGGACAGTTTCAAAAAACTGTTTTTT.

The chain employs TRBV19 and TRBJ1-3, with TRBD1 matching over 7 bases. Germline CDR1 is LNHDA and CDR2 is SQIVND (reference sequence). Germline trimming cut 6 bases from V and 0 bases from J; bases unmatched to any gene: 20. The CDR3 length is 20 residues. The CDR3 DNA reads as TGTGCCAGTAGCCGACCCTTGACAGGGAGTTCTAAGAGCTCTGGAAACACCATATATTTT. Protein: CASSRPLTGSSKSSGNTIYF. The full variable domain, rest sourced from reference TRBV19 and TRBJ1-3, is DGGITQSPKYLFRKEGQNVTLSCEQNLNHDAMYWYRQDPGQGLRLIYYSQIVNDFQKGDIAEGYSVSREKKESFPLTVTSAQKNPTAFYLCASSRPLTGSSKSSGNTIYFGEGSWLTVV.

This chain connects TRBV27 to TRBJ1-4; no firm D call. Germline V CDR1 and CDR2: MNHEY, SMNVEV (reference sequence). Trimming cost V 8 bases and J 4 bases, with 17 bases left between them. The CDR3 is 15 amino acids. CDR3 bases: TGTGCCAGCGGAGGAGCAGCTACCTATAATGAAAAACTGTTTTTT. Its translation: CASGGAATYNEKLFF.

The rearrangement links TRBV6-5 to TRBJ1-1, with D possibly being TRBD1 (6 bases). This CDR3 is built from 15 residues. The ends were cut back, 5 bases at V and 0 bases at J, with 13 bases in the middle. CDR1 is MNHEY and CDR2 is SVGAGI in the germline V gene. The CDR3 nucleotides are TGTGCCAGCAGTACCCGACAGGCGCTGAACACTGAAGCTTTCTTT. The encoded protein is CASSTRQALNTEAFF.

This clone was detected only a few times. J is TRBJ1-1 and V is TRBV12-3 or TRBV12-4, with D unresolved. V was trimmed by 5 bases and J by 8 bases, leaving 9 bases between them. The CDR3 is made up of 11 amino acids. In DNA, the CDR3 is TGTGCCAGCAGTCCTAGCCGGGAAGCTTTCTTT. Its translation is CASSPSREAFF.

The chain is built from TRBV3-1 (or the pseudogene TRBV3-2) and TRBJ2-5, with D possibly being TRBD1 (6 bases). This CDR3 spans 18 amino acids. With 2 bases removed from V and 4 bases from J, the gap between germline ends came to 23 bases. Germline V gene data show CDR1 as LGHDT and CDR2 as YNNKEL (reference sequence). The CDR3 DNA follows: TGTGCCAGCAGCCAAAAGGGGGTACTCGTGGGGGCGCCAGAGACCCAGTACTTC. As protein: CASSQKGVLVGAPETQYF.

The chain has TRBV13 and TRBJ2-2; D remains ambiguous. Germline CDR1 PRHDT, CDR2 FYEKMQ (reference sequence). This CDR3 spans 13 amino acids. CDR3 sequence: CASLVLNTGELFF. The CDR3 nucleotides read TGTGCAAGCCTCGTGTTGAACACCGGGGAGCTGTTTTTT.

The chain combines TRBV9 with TRBJ1-2, with a weak D call TRBD1 (5 bases). Germline V gene lookup returns CDR1 SGDLS and CDR2 YYNGEE. The CDR3 length is 15 residues. The V end was cut by 1 base, the J end by 5 bases, with 15 bases between. The CDR3 region is CASSVSGPGLYGYTF. CDR3 sequence (DNA): TGTGCCAGCAGCGTATCCGGTCCAGGGCTATATGGCTACACCTTC.

The rearrangement joins TRBV7-7 to TRBJ2-1; the D is unclear. Looked up from germline, CDR1 is SSHAT and CDR2 is FNYEAQ (reference sequence). Trimming left V 2 bases short and J 2 bases short, with 10 bases between. The CDR3 consists of 15 residues. CDR3 DNA sequence: TGTGCCAGCAGCTTACGAGAAACCCCCTACAATGAGCAGTTCTTC. Translation: CASSLRETPYNEQFF.